This entry is about one T cell receptor (beta chain). No antigen is known for it. What was amplified from RNA transcripts were TCR beta CDR3 regions. Using the HTBI primer set, a first-round RT-PCR was run on the TCR CDR3. TCRdb reanalysed the multiplex PCR reads using MiXCR and keeps one entry per CDR3 protein. The sample consists of around 700,000 distinct CDR3 sequences, around 40% of them appearing once. These data are taken from a study of T cells in Graves' hyperthyroidism and ophthalmopathy. For the study at large: Peripheral blood was collected at initial diagnosis, before any treatment. The study, taken as a whole, reports: A model built on 13 V-J features separated ophthalmopathy from stable hyperthyroidism.

Hyperthyroidism was newly diagnosed in patients aged 18 to 65 (duration under 2 months). The germline V and J ends were trimmed by 7 bases and 5 bases, with 14 bases remaining between them. The length of the CDR3 is 14 residues. CDR1 is ENHRY, CDR2 SYGVKD, per germline. The chain joins TRBV10-3 to TRBJ2-2; a possible D gene is TRBD1 (5 bases). Sequenced: blood. This receptor was identified in a woman aged 40 to 50 with Graves' hyperthyroidism. The DNA of the CDR3 is TGTGCCATCATTGACAGCTTAGGGACCGGGGAGCTGTTTTTT. Its translation: CAIIDSLGTGELFF.